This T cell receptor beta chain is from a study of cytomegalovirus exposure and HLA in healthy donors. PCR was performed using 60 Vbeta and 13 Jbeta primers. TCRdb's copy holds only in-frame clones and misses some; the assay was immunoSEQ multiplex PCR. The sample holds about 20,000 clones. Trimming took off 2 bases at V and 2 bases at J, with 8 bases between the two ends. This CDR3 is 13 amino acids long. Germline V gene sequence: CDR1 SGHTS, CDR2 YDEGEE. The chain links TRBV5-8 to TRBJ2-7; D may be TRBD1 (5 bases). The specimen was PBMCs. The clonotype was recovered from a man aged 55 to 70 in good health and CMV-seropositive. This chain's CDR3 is CASSLQDAYEQYF. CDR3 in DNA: TGTGCCAGCAGCTTACAGGATGCCTACGAGCAGTACTTC. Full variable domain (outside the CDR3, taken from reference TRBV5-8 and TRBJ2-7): EAGVTQSPTHLIKTRGQQATLRCSPISGHTSVYWYQQALGLGLQFLLWYDEGEERNRGNFPPRFSGRQFPNYSSELNVNALELEDSALYLCASSLQDAYEQYFGPGTRLTVT.